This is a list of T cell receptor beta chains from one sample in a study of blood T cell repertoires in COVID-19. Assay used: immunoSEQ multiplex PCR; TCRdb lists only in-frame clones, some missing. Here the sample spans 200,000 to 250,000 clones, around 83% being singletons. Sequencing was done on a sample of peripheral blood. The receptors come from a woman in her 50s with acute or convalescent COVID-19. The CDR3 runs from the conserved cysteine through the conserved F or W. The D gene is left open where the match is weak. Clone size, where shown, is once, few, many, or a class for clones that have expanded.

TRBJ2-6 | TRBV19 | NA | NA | TGTGCCAGTACCAACTCGCCGGGTGGGGCCAACGTCCTGACTTTC | CASTNSPGGANVLTF
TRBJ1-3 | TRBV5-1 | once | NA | TGCGCCAGCAGCCGCGGAGCCTTCTCTGGAAACACCATATATTTT | CASSRGAFSGNTIYF
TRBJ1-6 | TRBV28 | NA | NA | TGTGCCAGCCGGGGGTCAGGGCCGTCCCCAAAGGGGCCCCTCCACTTT | CASRGSGPSPKGPLHF
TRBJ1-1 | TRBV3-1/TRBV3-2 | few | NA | TGTGCCAGCAGCCCACTTGGAGGGGCAGCGAACACTGAAGCTTTCTTT | CASSPLGGAANTEAFF
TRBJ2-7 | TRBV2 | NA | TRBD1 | TGTGCCAGCACTAACCGGGACAGGGCCTACGAGCAGTACTTC | CASTNRDRAYEQYF
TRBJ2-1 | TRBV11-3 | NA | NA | TGTGCCAGCAGCTTACAGGGGCAAGTAGGAAATGAGCAGTTCTTC | CASSLQGQVGNEQFF
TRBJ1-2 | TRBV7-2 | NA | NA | TGTGCCAGCAGCTTAGGGCTCGCGGGGGGCTACACCTTC | CASSLGLAGGYTF
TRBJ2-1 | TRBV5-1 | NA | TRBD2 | TGCGCCAGTACAGATCCAGCGGGATTGGGTTACAATGAGCAGTTCTTC | CASTDPAGLGYNEQFF
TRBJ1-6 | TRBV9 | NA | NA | TGTGCCAGCAGCGTAGGAATCGGTTTGAATTCACCCCTCCACTTT | CASSVGIGLNSPLHF
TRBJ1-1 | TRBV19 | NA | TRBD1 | TGTGCCAGTAGTCAGGGACAGATGAACACTGAAGCTTTCTTT | CASSQGQMNTEAFF
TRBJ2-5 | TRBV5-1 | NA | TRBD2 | TGCGCCAGCAGCTTGGTTGGTAGCATGTCCGCGGGAGACCCAGTACACTTC | CASSLVGSMSAGDPVHF
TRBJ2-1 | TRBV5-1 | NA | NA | TGCGCCAGCAGCTTGGGCAGGGGGCTCAGCGGGGCCGCCTCCTACAATGAGCAGTTCTTC | CASSLGRGLSGAASYNEQFF
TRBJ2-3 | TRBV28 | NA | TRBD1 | TGTGCCAGCAGTGCCCAATGGACAGGGCTACACACAGATACGCAGTATTTT | CASSAQWTGLHTDTQYF
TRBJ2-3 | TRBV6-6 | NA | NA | TGTGCCAGCAGTTACTCCCTTTTTAGCCCAGATACGCAGTATTTT | CASSYSLFSPDTQYF
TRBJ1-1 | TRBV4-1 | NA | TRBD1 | TGCGCCAGCAGCCAAGGGGAGACAGGGGGGAACACTGAAGCTTTCTTT | CASSQGETGGNTEAFF
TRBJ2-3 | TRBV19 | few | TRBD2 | TGTGCCAGCAGAGCGGGGGGAAGGGATACGCAGTATTTT | CASRAGGRDTQYF
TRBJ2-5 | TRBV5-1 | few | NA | TGCGCCAGCAGCTTGGTCTCAGGGCAAGAGACCCAGTACTTC | CASSLVSGQETQYF
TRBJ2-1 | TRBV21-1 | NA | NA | TGTGCCAGCAGCTCAACTACTAGCGTGTACAATGAGCAGTTCTTC | CASSSTTSVYNEQFF
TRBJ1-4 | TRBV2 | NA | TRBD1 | TGTGCCAGCAGTAATCAGGGACAGGGGTATGAAAAACTGTTTTTT | CASSNQGQGYEKLFF
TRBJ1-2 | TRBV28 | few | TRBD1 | TGTGCCAGCAGTCCACAACGCAGGGGGCGTCGGTGGGGCTATGGCTACACCTTC | CASSPQRRGRRWGYGYTF
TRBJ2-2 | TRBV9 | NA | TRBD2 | TGTGCCAGCAGCGTAGTCGGGGGGGCTGGCACCGGGGAGCTGTTTTTT | CASSVVGGAGTGELFF
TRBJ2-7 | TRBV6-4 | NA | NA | TGTGCCAGCAGTCCCCCCCCCGGGGGAACTGGTCGGTTCGAGCAGTACTTC | CASSPPPGGTGRFEQYF
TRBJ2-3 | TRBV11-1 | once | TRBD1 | TGTGCCAGCAGCCGAACCGGGACAGGGGTGGGAGATACGCAGTATTTT | CASSRTGTGVGDTQYF
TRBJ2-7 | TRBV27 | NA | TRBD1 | TGTGCCAGCAGTTTGGTGGACAGGGCCTACGAGCAGTACTTC | CASSLVDRAYEQYF
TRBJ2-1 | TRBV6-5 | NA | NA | TGTGCCAGCAGTCAGATGACTAGTTCCCATGAGCAGTTCTTC | CASSQMTSSHEQFF
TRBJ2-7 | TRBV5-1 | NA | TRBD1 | TGCGCCAGCAGCTTGGGATTGGGACAGTCCACCTACGAGCAGTACTTC | CASSLGLGQSTYEQYF
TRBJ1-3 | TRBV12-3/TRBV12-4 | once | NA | TGTGCCAGCAGTTTACCCGGGAACACCATATATTTT | CASSLPGNTIYF
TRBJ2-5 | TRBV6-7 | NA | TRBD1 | TGTGCCAGCAGTTCCCTCGTGGCCCAGGGGGCCATTCAAGAGACCCAGTACTTC | CASSSLVAQGAIQETQYF
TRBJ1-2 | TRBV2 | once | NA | TGTGCCAGCAGCCGCGCGGATAACTATGGCTACACCTTC | CASSRADNYGYTF
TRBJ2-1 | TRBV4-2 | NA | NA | TGTGCCAGCAGCCAGGGGGGGCGGCGAGAGCAGTTCTTC | CASSQGGRREQFF
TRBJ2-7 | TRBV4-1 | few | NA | TGCGCCAGCAGAAGCACTGACACGGAAAAGACCTACGAGCAGTACTTC | CASRSTDTEKTYEQYF
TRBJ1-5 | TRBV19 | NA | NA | TGTGCCACTGTCCCGGGGACACGTAATCAGCCCCAGCATTTT | CATVPGTRNQPQHF
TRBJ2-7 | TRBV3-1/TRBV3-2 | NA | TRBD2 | TGTGCCAGCAGCCAATCCCTAGCGGGGCGGTCCTACGAGCAGTACTTC | CASSQSLAGRSYEQYF
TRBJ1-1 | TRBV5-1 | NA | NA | TGCGCCAGCAGCCCGGTAGCGTCAGGAGACACTGAAGCTTTCTTT | CASSPVASGDTEAFF
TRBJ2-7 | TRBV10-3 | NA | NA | TGTGCCATCAGTGGGCTGTGGACAAATTCCTACGAGCAGTACTTC | CAISGLWTNSYEQYF
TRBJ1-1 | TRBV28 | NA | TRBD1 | TGTGCCAGCAGTCCCGCGACAGGGCGGAACACTGAAGCTTTCTTT | CASSPATGRNTEAFF
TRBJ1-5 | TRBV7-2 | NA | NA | TGTGCCAGCAGCTTTTTTAGGGGATCGGGCAATCAGCCCCAGCATTTT | CASSFFRGSGNQPQHF
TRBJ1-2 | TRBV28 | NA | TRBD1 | TGTGCCAGCACCCAGCGACAGGGGGCTATCTATGGCTACACCTTC | CASTQRQGAIYGYTF
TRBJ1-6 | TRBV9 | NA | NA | TGTGCCAGCAGCGTAGATCCGGGGTATAATTCACCCCTCCACTTT | CASSVDPGYNSPLHF
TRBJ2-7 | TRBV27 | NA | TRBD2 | TGTGCCAGCAGTTCGGGACTAGGGGCCCCCTCGGACGAGCAGTACTTC | CASSSGLGAPSDEQYF
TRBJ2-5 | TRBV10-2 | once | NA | TGCGCCAGCAGTGGTGCTGGATTGGGGGCCCAAGAGACCCAGTACTTC | CASSGAGLGAQETQYF
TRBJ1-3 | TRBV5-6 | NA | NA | TGTGCCAGCAGCCGACGGGACTCTGGAAACACCATATATTTT | CASSRRDSGNTIYF
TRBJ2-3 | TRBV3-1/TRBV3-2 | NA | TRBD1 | TGTGCCAGCAGCCAAGGGACAGGGGCAGATACGCAGTATTTT | CASSQGTGADTQYF
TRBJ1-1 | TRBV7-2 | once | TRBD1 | TGTGCCAGCAGCTCCGGGACAGGGTATACCATGAACACTGAAGCTTTCTTT | CASSSGTGYTMNTEAFF
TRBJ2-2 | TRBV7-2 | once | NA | TGTGCCAGCAGCTTAGACGGCGGAAACCCCGGGGAGCTGTTTTTT | CASSLDGGNPGELFF
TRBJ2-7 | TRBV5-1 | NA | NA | TGCGCCAGCAGCGGAGCAGGGAGGCCCTACGAGCAGTACTTC | CASSGAGRPYEQYF
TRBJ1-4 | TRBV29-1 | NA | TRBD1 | TGCAGCGTTGACGGGACAGGGGAGGGAAAACTGTTTTTT | CSVDGTGEGKLFF
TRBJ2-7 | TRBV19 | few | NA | TGTGCCAGTAGTATGGGACTTTCGGTCAGTTACTCCTACGAGCAGTACTTC | CASSMGLSVSYSYEQYF
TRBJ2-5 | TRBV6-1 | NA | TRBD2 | TGTGCCAGCAGTGAAGTAGCGGGGGGGCTAGAAGAGACCCAGTACTTC | CASSEVAGGLEETQYF